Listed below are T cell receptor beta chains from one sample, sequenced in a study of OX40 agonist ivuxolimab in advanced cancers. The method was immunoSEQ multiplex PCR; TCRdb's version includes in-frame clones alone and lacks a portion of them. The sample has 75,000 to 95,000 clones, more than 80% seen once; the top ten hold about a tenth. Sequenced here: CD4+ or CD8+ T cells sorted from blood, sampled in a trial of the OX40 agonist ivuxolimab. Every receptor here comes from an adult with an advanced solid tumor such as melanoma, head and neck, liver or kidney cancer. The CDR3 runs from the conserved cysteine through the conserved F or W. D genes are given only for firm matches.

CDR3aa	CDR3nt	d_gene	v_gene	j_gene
CASSQGRSRRNTIYF	TGCGCCAGCAGCCAAGGTAGAAGCAGACGAAACACCATATATTTT	-	TRBV4-1	TRBJ1-3
CASRGSRGGDQPQHF	TGTGCCAGCAGGGGGTCCAGGGGTGGGGATCAGCCCCAGCATTTT	-	TRBV6-1	TRBJ1-5
CASSFPTGRYSNQPQHF	TGTGCCAGCAGCTTTCCGACCGGACGGTATAGCAATCAGCCCCAGCATTTT	-	TRBV7-6	TRBJ1-5
CASSLASGTPEKLFF	TGTGCCAGCAGCTTGGCCAGCGGGACTCCAGAAAAACTGTTTTTT	-	TRBV5-5	TRBJ1-4
CASTQRAVYYEQYF	TGTGCCAGCACCCAACGGGCAGTCTACTACGAGCAGTACTTC	-	TRBV6-7	TRBJ2-7
CASSIPLQGRSNEQFF	TGTGCCAGTAGTATTCCCCTCCAGGGTAGGTCCAATGAGCAGTTCTTC	-	TRBV19	TRBJ2-1
CASSLGGAAETQYF	TGTGCCAGCAGCTTAGGAGGCGCTGCAGAGACCCAGTACTTC	-	TRBV7-2	TRBJ2-5
CATSLRDIQYF	TGTGCCACCAGCCTCCGGGACATTCAGTACTTC	-	TRBV15	TRBJ2-4
CASSFEGFGADTQYF	TGCGCCAGCAGCTTCGAGGGATTCGGCGCAGATACGCAGTATTTT	-	TRBV5-1	TRBJ2-3
CASSLIGVLNQPQHF	TGTGCCAGCAGCTTAATCGGCGTTCTCAATCAGCCCCAGCATTTT	-	TRBV7-2	TRBJ1-5
CASSPLWDSSYEQYF	TGTGCCAGCAGCCCCCTCTGGGACAGCTCCTACGAGCAGTACTTC	TRBD1	TRBV6-1	TRBJ2-7
CASGHGEGDIQYF	TGTGCCAGCGGACACGGGGAAGGGGACATTCAGTACTTC	-	TRBV28	TRBJ2-4
CASGFSGGETQYF	TGTGCTAGTGGTTTTAGCGGGGGTGAGACCCAGTACTTC	TRBD2	TRBV12-5	TRBJ2-5
CASTLTGQGWTNEKLFF	TGTGCCAGCACCCTGACCGGACAGGGATGGACTAATGAAAAACTGTTTTTT	TRBD1	TRBV5-5	TRBJ1-4